The following is a T cell receptor (beta chain) sequence with its context. The target antigen is unknown. This specimen comes from a study of blood T cells in healthy people across ages. Overall study findings and caveats: Diversity of TCR beta per million T cells declined in a roughly linear way with age. Any conclusive comparison of naive versus antigen-experienced cells was prevented by using unsorted PBMCs. The diversity estimates, figures obtained from one million T cells, were considered underestimates.

Next came a second PCR, run for about 7 to 12 cycles, which used a sample-barcoded 5' primer along with a J-beta primer mix. From the 5' RACE reads, TCRdb called clonotypes with MiXCR, one entry per CDR3 protein. The data contain 800,000 to 1,000,000 distinct CDR3 sequences, under 50% of them singletons. The amount of total RNA extracted per sample was at least 5.5 micrograms. The clonotype originates from a young man in good health. Sample: blood.

CDR3 residues: CASSRTFGRDNEQYF. CDR3 bases: TGTGCCAGCAGCCGTACCTTTGGTCGGGACAATGAGCAGTACTTC. This rearrangement joins TRBV7-9 to TRBJ2-7; tentative D call: TRBD1 (6 bases). The CDR3 consists of 15 residues. Germline V gene sequence: CDR1 SEHNR, CDR2 FQNEAQ (reference sequence). Trimming removed 5 bases from V and 7 bases from J, with 21 bases in between.